This T cell receptor beta chain was recorded in a study of spatial heterogeneity in lung cancer (dated by TCRdb to 2018 to 2020). For the wider study: Beta-chain transcripts were consistently detected in greater numbers than alpha-chain transcripts, which likely reflected higher beta-chain transcript abundance. In the raw uncorrected reads, each unique combination of TCR and UMI appeared more than ten times on average. Nonsynonymous mutation counts, determined by whole-exome sequencing of tumor tissue, were related to features of the TCR repertoire. At surgery, some 220 tumor regions, approximately 64 matched nontumor lung samples and 56 PBMC samples were TCR-sequenced for both alpha and beta chains. In non-small cell lung cancer, the study made a quantitative comparison of TCR alpha and beta repertoires among multiple tumor regions, matched nontumor lung and blood.

This clonotype was observed many times. The antigen it binds to is not known. No much larger clone exists at a distance of one base, and base qualities are not known. The time point label, as the study defines it: sample taken at primary tumor resection. Donors were over 60 patients with early-stage, untreated non-small cell lung cancer from the lung TRACERx cohort. For TCR sequencing, whole RNA was extracted from tumor and nontumor lung tissue, or from cryopreserved PBMC samples, and no cell sorting was done. Patients were selected for TCR sequencing only if sufficient RNA was available from at least two tumor regions. Results the study describes overall, beyond this receptor: Ubiquitous expanded tumor TCRs were detected in blood more often at tumor resection than at routine follow-up. Additional single-cell paired TCR alpha and beta sequencing was considered necessary to confirm, at a functional level, the hypothesis that regional TCRs recognize regional mutations.

From the cysteine through the phenylalanine, the CDR3 covers 12 amino acids. Only the CDR3 part of the read is kept: 36 bases, read in frame from the first base. CDR1 SNHLY and CDR2 FYNNEI are derived from the germline V gene. V and J are truncated by 5 bases and 6 bases respectively, leaving an intervening sequence of 9 bases. The method was 5' RACE. The instrument given in TCRdb is NextSeq 500. To allow correction of PCR and sequencing errors, the TCR library protocol tagged every TCR cDNA molecule with a unique molecular identifier. The authors processed their data as follows. Decombinator tools were used for TCR identification, UMI-based error correction and CDR3 extraction. Expanded TCRs were defined as those above a frequency of 2 per 1,000, corresponding to the top 1% of the tumor frequency distribution. Renyi diversity was calculated using the R vegan package after each repertoire was subsampled 100 times to 5,000 TCRs. CDR3 similarity networks were built from amino acid triplet string-kernel similarity, connecting CDR3s with pairwise similarity above 0.82. TCRdb took the public reads, trimmed them with fastp at Q25, ran MiXCR for clone calling and kept in-frame beta chains. CDR3 protein sequences are deduplicated, and each keeps its most common genes and DNA. The V and J calls and clone size are TCRdb's, not the authors'. The sample table holds about 48,000 distinct CDR3 sequences, of which approximately 5% were seen once. The biggest ten clones account for around 10% of the sample.

This TCR was recovered from a male donor with early-stage non-small cell lung cancer. The V and J segments used are TRBV2 and TRBJ2-3; the D gene assignment is ambiguous. The sequences come from PBMCs, collected at surgery. The nucleotides are TGTGCCAGCAGTTCCCTAAAGGATACGCAGTATTTT. Translated, it reads CASSSLKDTQYF.